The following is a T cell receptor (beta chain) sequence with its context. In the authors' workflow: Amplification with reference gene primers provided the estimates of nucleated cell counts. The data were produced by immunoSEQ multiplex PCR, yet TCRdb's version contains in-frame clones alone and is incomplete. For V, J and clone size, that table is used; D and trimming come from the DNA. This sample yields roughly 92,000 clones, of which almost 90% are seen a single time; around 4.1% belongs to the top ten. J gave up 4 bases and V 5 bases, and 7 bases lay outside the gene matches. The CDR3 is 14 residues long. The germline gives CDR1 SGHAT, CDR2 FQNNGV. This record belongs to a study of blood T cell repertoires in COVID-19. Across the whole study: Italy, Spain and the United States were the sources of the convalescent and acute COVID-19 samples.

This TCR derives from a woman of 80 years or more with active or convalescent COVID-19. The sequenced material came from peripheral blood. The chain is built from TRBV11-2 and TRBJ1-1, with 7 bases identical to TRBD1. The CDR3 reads CASSITGAVTEAFF. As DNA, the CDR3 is TGTGCCAGCAGCATTACAGGGGCGGTCACTGAAGCTTTCTTT.